The TCR beta chain under discussion was sequenced for a study of blood T cell repertoires in COVID-19. Study information: The study drew acute and convalescent COVID-19 samples from the United States, Italy and Spain. From T cells, B-cell-depleted T cells, or PBMCs came the material, which was cDNA or gDNA.

Original data processing: Cell counts per sample came from amplifying reference gene primers. Clones were read by immunoSEQ multiplex PCR, and TCRdb kept only the in-frame ones, dropping some. The V and J calls and clone size were taken over from that table, and D and trimming were inferred from the DNA. The profile shows 250,000 to 350,000 clones, approximately 84% of them singletons. CDR3 length: 12 amino acids. Trimming at V came to 5 bases and at J to 11 bases, leaving 2 bases not matched to a gene. A Seattle source enrolled patients during active infection and followed them longitudinally. The chain has TRBV12-3 or TRBV12-4 and TRBJ1-6, with 8 bases fitting TRBD1. Specimen: peripheral blood. The TCR comes from a human donor with COVID-19, enrolled during active disease. The donor label of this sample is uncertain. The CDR3 coding sequence is TGTGCCAGCAGTACGGGACAGGCACCCCTCCACTTT. Translating gives CASSTGQAPLHF.